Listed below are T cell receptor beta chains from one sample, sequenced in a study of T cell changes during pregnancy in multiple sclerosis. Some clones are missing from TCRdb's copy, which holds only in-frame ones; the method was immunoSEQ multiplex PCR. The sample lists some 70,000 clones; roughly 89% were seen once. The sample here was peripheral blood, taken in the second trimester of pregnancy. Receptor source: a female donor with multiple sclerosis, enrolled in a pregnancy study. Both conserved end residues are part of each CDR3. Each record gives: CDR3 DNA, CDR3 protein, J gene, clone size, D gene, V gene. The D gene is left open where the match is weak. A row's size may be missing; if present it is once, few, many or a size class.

DNA: TGTGCCAGCAGCTTGGTTAGGGCAGGGGAGCAGTACTTC
CDR3: CASSLVRAGEQYF
J: TRBJ2-7
size: -
D: -
V: TRBV5-6

DNA: TGTGCCAGCAGCTTAGGGACAGGGGGCCGGGAAAAACTGTTTTTT
CDR3: CASSLGTGGREKLFF
J: TRBJ1-4
size: -
D: TRBD1
V: TRBV7-2

DNA: TGTGCCAGCAGCCCAAAGGGACAGTCTAACTATGGCTACACCTTC
CDR3: CASSPKGQSNYGYTF
J: TRBJ1-2
size: -
D: TRBD1
V: TRBV7-6

DNA: TGTGCCAGTAGTATAGGACAGAGCAATCTCTGGGCCAACGTCCTGACTTTC
CDR3: CASSIGQSNLWANVLTF
J: TRBJ2-6
size: -
D: -
V: TRBV19

DNA: TGCGCCAGCAGCCCCTTTTTAGTTCGGTCCTACAATGAGCAGTTCTTC
CDR3: CASSPFLVRSYNEQFF
J: TRBJ2-1
size: -
D: -
V: TRBV4-1

DNA: TGTGCGGCGACGGGGACAGGGGATAGCAATCAGCCCCAGCATTTT
CDR3: CAATGTGDSNQPQHF
J: TRBJ1-5
size: -
D: TRBD1
V: TRBV19

DNA: TGCGCCAGCAGTCAACCCATCCGGGACACCCGTATGGTTGGCTACACCTTC
CDR3: CASSQPIRDTRMVGYTF
J: TRBJ1-2
size: -
D: -
V: TRBV23-1

DNA: TGTGCCAGCAGCTTAATGGGCCGAGAAGCAGATACGCAGTATTTT
CDR3: CASSLMGREADTQYF
J: TRBJ2-3
size: -
D: -
V: TRBV11-2

DNA: TGTGCCAGCATAACAGGGGGTTATGGCTACACCTTC
CDR3: CASITGGYGYTF
J: TRBJ1-2
size: -
D: TRBD1
V: TRBV5-6

DNA: TGTGCCAGTAGTACAGGGGGCTATGGCTACACCTTC
CDR3: CASSTGGYGYTF
J: TRBJ1-2
size: -
D: TRBD1
V: TRBV19

DNA: TGTGCCAGTAGTGGACAGGGGAACACTGAAGCTTTCTTT
CDR3: CASSGQGNTEAFF
J: TRBJ1-1
size: once
D: TRBD1
V: TRBV19

DNA: TGTGCCAGCAGCCAAGATCGAGACAGACACTACGAGCAGTACTTC
CDR3: CASSQDRDRHYEQYF
J: TRBJ2-7
size: -
D: -
V: TRBV4-2

DNA: TGTGCCAGCAGCGTTGCAGGGTTTGGTAATTCACCCCTCCACTTT
CDR3: CASSVAGFGNSPLHF
J: TRBJ1-6
size: -
D: -
V: TRBV9

DNA: TGTGCCACCCTGGGACAGGGCTATGGCTACACCTTC
CDR3: CATLGQGYGYTF
J: TRBJ1-2
size: -
D: TRBD1
V: TRBV11-2

DNA: TGTGCCAGCAGCTTAGACAGGGGGCGCGACACTGAAGCTTTCTTT
CDR3: CASSLDRGRDTEAFF
J: TRBJ1-1
size: -
D: TRBD1
V: TRBV7-3

DNA: TGTGCCAGCAGTGAATACGGGGGGGCTAATGAAAAACTGTTTTTT
CDR3: CASSEYGGANEKLFF
J: TRBJ1-4
size: -
D: -
V: TRBV6-1

DNA: TGTGCCAGCAGCAACACACAGGGGAAGTATGGCTACACCTTC
CDR3: CASSNTQGKYGYTF
J: TRBJ1-2
size: many
D: -
V: TRBV21-1

DNA: TGCGCCAGCAGCTTGGGGACAGGGGCGCACGGGGAGCTGTTTTTT
CDR3: CASSLGTGAHGELFF
J: TRBJ2-2
size: -
D: TRBD1
V: TRBV5-1

DNA: TGTGCCAGCAGTGAACGGAGGAACACTGAAGCTTTCTTT
CDR3: CASSERRNTEAFF
J: TRBJ1-1
size: -
D: -
V: TRBV6-4

DNA: TGTGCCAGCAGCCAACTGACTACAGGGGGCGAGCAGTACTTC
CDR3: CASSQLTTGGEQYF
J: TRBJ2-7
size: -
D: TRBD1
V: TRBV6-6

DNA: TGTGCCGGCAGCCAGAAAACAGGGTCGGGGTACGAGCAGTACTTC
CDR3: CAGSQKTGSGYEQYF
J: TRBJ2-7
size: -
D: -
V: TRBV5-4

DNA: TGTGCCAGCAGTTTCACAGGCCCGAATTCACCCCTCCACTTT
CDR3: CASSFTGPNSPLHF
J: TRBJ1-6
size: few
D: -
V: TRBV6-5

DNA: TGTGCCATCAGTGAGCATAGATACGAGCAGTACTTC
CDR3: CAISEHRYEQYF
J: TRBJ2-7
size: -
D: -
V: TRBV10-3

DNA: TGTGCCAGCAGCGTAGCGAGAGGACAGGGGGCCGCTAGCACAGATACGCAGTATTTT
CDR3: CASSVARGQGAASTDTQYF
J: TRBJ2-3
size: -
D: TRBD1
V: TRBV9

DNA: TGTGCCAGCACCACGACAGTTATGAACACTGAAGCTTTCTTT
CDR3: CASTTTVMNTEAFF
J: TRBJ1-1
size: -
D: -
V: TRBV21-1

DNA: TGTGCCAGCAGTTTGTCCGGACAGATATACAATGAGCAGTTCTTC
CDR3: CASSLSGQIYNEQFF
J: TRBJ2-1
size: -
D: -
V: TRBV28

DNA: TGTGCCAGCAGGGACAGGGTGAGCACTGAAGCTTTCTTT
CDR3: CASRDRVSTEAFF
J: TRBJ1-1
size: -
D: TRBD1
V: TRBV6-6

DNA: TGTGCCAGCAGCGTGAGTGTTGCGGGGGCGTTGGAAAACATTCAGTACTTC
CDR3: CASSVSVAGALENIQYF
J: TRBJ2-4
size: -
D: -
V: TRBV9

DNA: TGTGCCAGCAGTTACTCTGGACAGGGGGCTAGAGCTTTCTTT
CDR3: CASSYSGQGARAFF
J: TRBJ1-1
size: -
D: TRBD1
V: TRBV6-5

DNA: TGTGCCAGCAGCCACCAGACAGGATTCACTGAAGCTTTCTTT
CDR3: CASSHQTGFTEAFF
J: TRBJ1-1
size: -
D: -
V: TRBV14

DNA: TGTGCCATCAGTGGGACTGACCACGACGTCTACAATGAGCAGTTCTTC
CDR3: CAISGTDHDVYNEQFF
J: TRBJ2-1
size: -
D: -
V: TRBV10-3

DNA: TGTGCCAGCAGAAGGACAGGGACTAATTCACCCCTCCACTTT
CDR3: CASRRTGTNSPLHF
J: TRBJ1-6
size: -
D: TRBD1
V: TRBV11-1

DNA: TGCGCCAGCAGCTTGTATTCACAGGCGGCGTCCTATGGCTACACCTTC
CDR3: CASSLYSQAASYGYTF
J: TRBJ1-2
size: -
D: -
V: TRBV5-1

DNA: TGTGCCAGCAGTTACGGGGGGACAGGCACCGACTTC
CDR3: CASSYGGTGTDF
J: TRBJ1-2
size: -
D: TRBD1
V: TRBV6-6

DNA: TGTGCCAGCAGCTTGTCGGCGACAGGGGTTTATCAGCCCCAGCATTTT
CDR3: CASSLSATGVYQPQHF
J: TRBJ1-5
size: -
D: TRBD1
V: TRBV5-6

DNA: TGTGCCAGCAGCTTAGACCCCAGGGGGCTAGTTGAAGCTTTCTTT
CDR3: CASSLDPRGLVEAFF
J: TRBJ1-1
size: -
D: TRBD1
V: TRBV7-6

DNA: TGTGCCAGCAGCCCCTGGGGCGACTCTGGAAACACCATATATTTT
CDR3: CASSPWGDSGNTIYF
J: TRBJ1-3
size: -
D: -
V: TRBV4-2

DNA: TGTGCCAGCAGCGACACAGGGTCTAGGTCACCCCTCCACTTT
CDR3: CASSDTGSRSPLHF
J: TRBJ1-6
size: -
D: -
V: TRBV7-2

DNA: TGTGCCAGCAGCTTAGGGGGCAGGTACAATGAGCAGTTCTTC
CDR3: CASSLGGRYNEQFF
J: TRBJ2-1
size: once
D: -
V: TRBV11-1

DNA: TGTGCCAGCAGCCCGGCGGGGGGGTACACAGATACGCAGTATTTT
CDR3: CASSPAGGYTDTQYF
J: TRBJ2-3
size: -
D: TRBD2
V: TRBV4-2

DNA: TGTGCCAGCAGCTCCCGACTAGCACCCACAGATACGCAGTATTTT
CDR3: CASSSRLAPTDTQYF
J: TRBJ2-3
size: -
D: TRBD2
V: TRBV7-3

DNA: TGCAGCGTTGAACGCGGACAGGGGAGGGAAGAGACCCAGTACTTC
CDR3: CSVERGQGREETQYF
J: TRBJ2-5
size: -
D: TRBD1
V: TRBV29-1

DNA: TGTGCCAGCAGCAATAGCGGGGGGGTGGCTGAGCAGTTCTTC
CDR3: CASSNSGGVAEQFF
J: TRBJ2-1
size: -
D: TRBD2
V: TRBV5-4

DNA: TGCAGCGTTGAGGTTAGGGACAGGGGGCTCGACGGGGAGCTGTTTTTT
CDR3: CSVEVRDRGLDGELFF
J: TRBJ2-2
size: -
D: TRBD1
V: TRBV29-1

DNA: TGTGCCAGCAGCTCGTGGACAGATCAGCCCCAGCATTTT
CDR3: CASSSWTDQPQHF
J: TRBJ1-5
size: -
D: -
V: TRBV7-2

DNA: TGTGCCAGCAGCTTAGATAACGGGTCAGCCGAAGCTTTCTTT
CDR3: CASSLDNGSAEAFF
J: TRBJ1-1
size: -
D: -
V: TRBV7-2

DNA: TGTGCCAGCCTGAGGTGGGGTGAGGGTGCTGAAGCTTTCTTT
CDR3: CASLRWGEGAEAFF
J: TRBJ1-1
size: once
D: -
V: TRBV19

DNA: TGTGCCAGCAGCCCGCGGCCGGGGGGTAGGAACACTGAAGCTTTCTTT
CDR3: CASSPRPGGRNTEAFF
J: TRBJ1-1
size: -
D: -
V: TRBV7-2

DNA: TGTGCCAGCTCACCACCGCCAGGGGATGGTGAGCAGTTCTTC
CDR3: CASSPPPGDGEQFF
J: TRBJ2-1
size: once
D: -
V: TRBV18

DNA: TGTGCCAGTACCCAACCCAGACGGGGACAGAACTATGGCTACACCTTC
CDR3: CASTQPRRGQNYGYTF
J: TRBJ1-2
size: -
D: TRBD1
V: TRBV19